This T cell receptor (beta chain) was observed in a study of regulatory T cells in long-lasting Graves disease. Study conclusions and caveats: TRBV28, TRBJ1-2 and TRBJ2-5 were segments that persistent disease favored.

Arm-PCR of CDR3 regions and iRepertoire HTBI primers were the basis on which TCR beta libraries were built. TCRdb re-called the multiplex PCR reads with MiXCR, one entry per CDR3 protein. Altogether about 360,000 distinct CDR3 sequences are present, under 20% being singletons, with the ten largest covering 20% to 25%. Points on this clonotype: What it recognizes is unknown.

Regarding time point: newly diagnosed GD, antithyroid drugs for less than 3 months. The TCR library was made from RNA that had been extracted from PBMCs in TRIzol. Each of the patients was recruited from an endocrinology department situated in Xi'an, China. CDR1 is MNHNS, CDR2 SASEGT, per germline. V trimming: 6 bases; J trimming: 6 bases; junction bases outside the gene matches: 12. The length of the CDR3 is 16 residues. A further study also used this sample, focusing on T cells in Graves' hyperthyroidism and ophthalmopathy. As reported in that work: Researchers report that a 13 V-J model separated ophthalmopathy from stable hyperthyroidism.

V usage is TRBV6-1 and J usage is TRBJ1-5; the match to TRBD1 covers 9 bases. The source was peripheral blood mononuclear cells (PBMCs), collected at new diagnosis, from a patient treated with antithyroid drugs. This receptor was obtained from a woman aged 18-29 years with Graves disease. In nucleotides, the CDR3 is TGTGCCAGCAGCCCCCGGCCCGGGACAGGGTTTCAGCCCCAGCATTTT. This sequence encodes CASSPRPGTGFQPQHF.